Listed below are T cell receptor beta chains from one sample, sequenced in a study of blood T cell repertoires in COVID-19. Assay used: immunoSEQ multiplex PCR; TCRdb lists only in-frame clones, some missing. Of 170,000 or so clones in the sample, about 89% were seen once. Input material: peripheral blood. Every receptor here comes from a man aged 18 to 35 who had recovered from COVID-19. CDR3s include the opening cysteine and the closing phenylalanine or tryptophan. The order of the fields is clone size, D gene, J gene, V gene, CDR3 DNA, CDR3 protein. D genes are given only for firm matches. A clone size is listed for some rows: how often the clone was seen (once, few, many), or a class if it is expanded.

size: -; D: -; J: TRBJ2-1; V: TRBV5-4; DNA: TGTGCCAGCAGCTTGGTTCAGGGGATTGATACTGAGCAGTTCTTC; CDR3: CASSLVQGIDTEQFF
size: -; D: TRBD1; J: TRBJ1-2; V: TRBV11-2; DNA: TGTGCCAGCAGCTTAGATGGGGGACAGAGACTTGGCTATGGCTACACCTTC; CDR3: CASSLDGGQRLGYGYTF
size: few; D: TRBD1; J: TRBJ1-6; V: TRBV5-6; DNA: TGTGCCAGCAGCCGGGACAGGGGGATTTCACCCCTCCACTTT; CDR3: CASSRDRGISPLHF
size: once; D: -; J: TRBJ1-2; V: TRBV4-3; DNA: TGCGCCAGCAGCCAGGGATCTCCGAGCGAGGGTGGCTACACCTTC; CDR3: CASSQGSPSEGGYTF
size: -; D: -; J: TRBJ2-2; V: TRBV5-4; DNA: TGTGCCAGCAGTAGTGGGACATTCGTCGGGGAGCTGTTTTTT; CDR3: CASSSGTFVGELFF
size: -; D: TRBD2; J: TRBJ2-1; V: TRBV4-1; DNA: TGCGCCAGCAGCCACCGGACTAGCGCTCGCAATGAGCAGTTCTTC; CDR3: CASSHRTSARNEQFF
size: -; D: -; J: TRBJ2-7; V: TRBV5-1; DNA: TGCGCCAGCAGCTTTGGGCCGGTGATTTCCTACGAGCAGTACTTC; CDR3: CASSFGPVISYEQYF
size: -; D: -; J: TRBJ2-7; V: TRBV13; DNA: TGTGCCAGCAGCCCGCGGCTCTCCTACGAGCAGTACTTC; CDR3: CASSPRLSYEQYF
size: -; D: -; J: TRBJ1-2; V: TRBV28; DNA: TGTGCCAGCAGTTTAACTTCCGTTAACTATGGCTACACCTTC; CDR3: CASSLTSVNYGYTF
size: -; D: TRBD1; J: TRBJ2-7; V: TRBV10-2; DNA: TGCGCCAGCCTTTGGGGACAGAACTACGAGCAGTACTTC; CDR3: CASLWGQNYEQYF
size: -; D: -; J: TRBJ1-6; V: TRBV5-8; DNA: TGTGCCAGCAGCTTATCAGGACAGCATAATTCACCCCTCCACTTT; CDR3: CASSLSGQHNSPLHF
size: -; D: -; J: TRBJ1-1; V: TRBV19; DNA: TGTGCCAGTAGTGGATTCTACAGTATGACTGAAGCTTTCTTT; CDR3: CASSGFYSMTEAFF
size: -; D: -; J: TRBJ2-3; V: TRBV10-3; DNA: TGTGCCATTAAGGACAGCCTCCCCACAGATACGCAGTATTTT; CDR3: CAIKDSLPTDTQYF
size: -; D: TRBD1; J: TRBJ1-6; V: TRBV19; DNA: TGTGCCAGTAGTATGTCGAGACAGGGAGATTCACCCCTCCACTTT; CDR3: CASSMSRQGDSPLHF
size: -; D: -; J: TRBJ2-2; V: TRBV2; DNA: TGTGCCAGCAGTGAGGGGCGGGGTCCGAACACCGGGGAGCTGTTTTTT; CDR3: CASSEGRGPNTGELFF
size: -; D: TRBD1; J: TRBJ2-1; V: TRBV5-6; DNA: TGTGCCAGCAGCCCCGACAGGGGCTACGAGGATGAGCAGTTCTTC; CDR3: CASSPDRGYEDEQFF
size: -; D: TRBD1; J: TRBJ2-1; V: TRBV29-1; DNA: TGCAGCGTACCCGTAGGGGACAGGGGATTCAATGAGCAGTTCTTC; CDR3: CSVPVGDRGFNEQFF
size: -; D: -; J: TRBJ1-1; V: TRBV18; DNA: TGTGCCAGCTCACCACCGACCAGGATGAACACTGAAGCTTTCTTT; CDR3: CASSPPTRMNTEAFF
size: -; D: TRBD1; J: TRBJ1-1; V: TRBV11-2; DNA: TGTGCCAGCAGCTCCATTGGAAGGGGGCGGGACACTGAAGCTTTCTTT; CDR3: CASSSIGRGRDTEAFF
size: -; D: TRBD1; J: TRBJ2-7; V: TRBV5-1; DNA: TGCGCCAGCAGCTTGATTGGCCCCGGGACAGGGGGAGACGAGCAGTACTTC; CDR3: CASSLIGPGTGGDEQYF
size: -; D: -; J: TRBJ1-4; V: TRBV5-5; DNA: TGTGCCAGCAGCCACGTCGGGTCCTTGGAAGCTAATGAAAAACTGTTTTTT; CDR3: CASSHVGSLEANEKLFF
size: -; D: TRBD2; J: TRBJ2-7; V: TRBV7-8; DNA: TGTGCCAGCAGCCCGGGACTAGCGGGAGCGTGGGAGCAGTACTTC; CDR3: CASSPGLAGAWEQYF
size: -; D: TRBD2; J: TRBJ2-1; V: TRBV7-2; DNA: TGTGCCAGCAGCTTAGTACTAGCGGGATCGGGTGAGCAGTTCTTC; CDR3: CASSLVLAGSGEQFF
size: -; D: -; J: TRBJ1-1; V: TRBV30; DNA: TGTGCCTGGATCGCAGGGTACGGCACTGAAGCTTTCTTT; CDR3: CAWIAGYGTEAFF
size: once; D: TRBD1; J: TRBJ1-5; V: TRBV18; DNA: TGTGCCAGCTCAACGGGACAGGGAAGCAATCAGCCCCAGCATTTT; CDR3: CASSTGQGSNQPQHF
size: -; D: -; J: TRBJ2-3; V: TRBV4-2; DNA: TGTGCCAGCAGCCAAGGACTTCGCACAGATACGCAGTATTTT; CDR3: CASSQGLRTDTQYF
size: -; D: TRBD1; J: TRBJ1-3; V: TRBV5-6; DNA: TGTGCCAGCAGAGGGAGGACAGGACTTACCTCTGGAAACACCATATATTTT; CDR3: CASRGRTGLTSGNTIYF
size: -; D: TRBD2; J: TRBJ2-2; V: TRBV9; DNA: TGTGCCAGCATGCGGGGGACCGGGGAGCTGTTTTTT; CDR3: CASMRGTGELFF
size: -; D: TRBD1; J: TRBJ2-2; V: TRBV6-5; DNA: TGTGCCAGCAGTTCTCCGGGACAGGTACAACCCGGGGAGCTGTTTTTT; CDR3: CASSSPGQVQPGELFF
size: few; D: -; J: TRBJ2-3; V: TRBV4-1; DNA: TGCGCCAGCAGCCAAGGATCATTTGCACTAGCCGGAGCCACAGATACGCAGTATTTT; CDR3: CASSQGSFALAGATDTQYF
size: once; D: -; J: TRBJ2-2; V: TRBV21-1; DNA: TGTGCCAGCAGCAAAGGATACCGCGGGGACAACACCGGGGAGCTGTTTTTT; CDR3: CASSKGYRGDNTGELFF
size: -; D: TRBD2; J: TRBJ2-7; V: TRBV7-8; DNA: TGTGCCAGCAGCGTCCTGACTAGCGGAACCGCCTACGAGCAGTACTTC; CDR3: CASSVLTSGTAYEQYF
size: few; D: TRBD1; J: TRBJ1-5; V: TRBV6-4; DNA: TGTGCCAGCAGTGTTCAAGGACAGGCGGGCCAGCCCCAGCATTTT; CDR3: CASSVQGQAGQPQHF
size: -; D: TRBD1; J: TRBJ1-2; V: TRBV7-9; DNA: TGTGCCAGCAGCCCCCCGGGACAGGGGTATGGCTACACCTTC; CDR3: CASSPPGQGYGYTF
size: -; D: -; J: TRBJ1-1; V: TRBV19; DNA: TGTGCCAGTAGTTCGCAGGGTGGGACTGAAGCTTTCTTT; CDR3: CASSSQGGTEAFF
size: -; D: -; J: TRBJ1-3; V: TRBV7-3; DNA: TGTGCCAGCAGCTCAACAGGGAGCTCTGGAAACACCATATATTTT; CDR3: CASSSTGSSGNTIYF
size: -; D: TRBD1; J: TRBJ2-1; V: TRBV30; DNA: TGTGCCTGGGACAGGGGGCCGGATGAGCAGTTCTTC; CDR3: CAWDRGPDEQFF
size: -; D: -; J: TRBJ1-1; V: TRBV6-6; DNA: TGTGCCAGCAGTGCACGGGGGGGTGGCACTGAAGCTTTCTTT; CDR3: CASSARGGGTEAFF
size: -; D: TRBD1; J: TRBJ2-6; V: TRBV6-2/TRBV6-3; DNA: TGTGCCAGCAGTCAATGGACAGGTAGTTCCGGGGCCAACGTCCTGACTTTC; CDR3: CASSQWTGSSGANVLTF
size: -; D: TRBD2; J: TRBJ2-5; V: TRBV5-1; DNA: TGCGCCAGCAGCTTGGGTGTAGCGGGGGGACAAGAGACCCAGTACTTC; CDR3: CASSLGVAGGQETQYF
size: -; D: -; J: TRBJ1-1; V: TRBV7-2; DNA: TGTGCCAGCGATGCCCCTCGGGACACTGAAGCTTTCTTT; CDR3: CASDAPRDTEAFF